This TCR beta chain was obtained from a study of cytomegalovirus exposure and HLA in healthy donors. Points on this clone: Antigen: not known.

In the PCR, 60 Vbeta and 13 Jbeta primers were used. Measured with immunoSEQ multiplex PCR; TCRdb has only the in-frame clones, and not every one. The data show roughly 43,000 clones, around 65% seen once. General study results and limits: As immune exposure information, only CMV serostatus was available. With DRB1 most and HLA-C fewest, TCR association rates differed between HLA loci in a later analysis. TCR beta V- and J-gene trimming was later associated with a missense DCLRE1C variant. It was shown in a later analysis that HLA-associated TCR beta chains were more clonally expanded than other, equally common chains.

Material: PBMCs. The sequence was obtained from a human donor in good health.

CDR3 nucleotide sequence: TGTGCCAGCAGTACTCTAGCGGGGGGAGAGACCCAGTACTTC. Its protein is CASSTLAGGETQYF. This chain connects TRBV6-1 to TRBJ2-5, with 11 bases identical to TRBD2. CDR3 length equals 14 residues. CDR1 and CDR2 (germline): MNHNS, SASEGT. Trimming took 5 bases from V and 4 from J; bases not matched to a gene: 3.